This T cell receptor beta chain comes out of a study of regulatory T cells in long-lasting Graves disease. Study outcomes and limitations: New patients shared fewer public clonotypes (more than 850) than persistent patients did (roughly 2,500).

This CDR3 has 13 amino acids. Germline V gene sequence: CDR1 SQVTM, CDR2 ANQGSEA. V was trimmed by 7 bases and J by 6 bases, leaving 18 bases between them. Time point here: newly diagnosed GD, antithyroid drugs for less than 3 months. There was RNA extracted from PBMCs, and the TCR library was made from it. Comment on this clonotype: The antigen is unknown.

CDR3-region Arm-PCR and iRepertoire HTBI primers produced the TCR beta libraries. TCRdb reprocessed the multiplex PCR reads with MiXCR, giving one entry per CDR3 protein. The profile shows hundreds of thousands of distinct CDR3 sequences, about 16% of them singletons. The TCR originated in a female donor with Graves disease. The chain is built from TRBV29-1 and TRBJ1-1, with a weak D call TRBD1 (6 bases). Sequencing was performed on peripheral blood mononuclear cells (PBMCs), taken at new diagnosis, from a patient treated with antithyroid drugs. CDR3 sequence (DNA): TGCAGCGCCAAACAGGGTACGGAAGCTGAAGCTTTCTTT. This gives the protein CSAKQGTEAEAFF.